Shown below are 14 T cell receptor beta chains from a single sample sequenced in a study of T cell changes during pregnancy in multiple sclerosis. TCRdb's table, derived via immunoSEQ multiplex PCR, lists solely in-frame clones and lacks some. The sample includes about 68,000 clones, 90% of them seen just once. The sequences come from peripheral blood, collected in the third trimester of pregnancy. The receptor source for this set is a female donor with multiple sclerosis, enrolled in a pregnancy study.

This chain connects TRBV7-2 to TRBJ1-2; 7 nucleotides agree with TRBD1. J was trimmed by 8 bases and V by 3 bases; bases with no gene match: 9. The CDR3 length is 14 residues. Germline lookup yields CDR1 SGHTA and CDR2 FQGNSA. This CDR3 reads CASSFLGGKFGYTF. Written as DNA, the CDR3 is TGTGCCAGCAGCTTTTTAGGGGGCAAGTTCGGCTACACCTTC.

The V gene is TRBV7-2, the J gene TRBJ2-7; D is possibly TRBD1 (5 bases). The CDR3 has 14 residues. Germline CDR1 is SGHTA and CDR2 is FQGNSA. Trimming stripped 5 bases from V and 2 bases from J, with 13 bases between. Here the CDR3 DNA reads TGTGCCAGCAGCCAGCCAGGGAAACCCTACGAGCAGTACTTC. Its protein is CASSQPGKPYEQYF. The entire variable domain, with the rest obtained from reference TRBV7-2 and TRBJ2-7, is as follows: GAGVSQSPSNKVTEKGKDVELRCDPISGHTALYWYRQSLGQGLEFLIYFQGNSAPDKSGLPSDRFSAERTGGSVSTLTIQRTQQEDSAVYLCASSQPGKPYEQYFGPGTRLTVT.

V is TRBV6-1 and J is TRBJ1-1, with a possible D match to TRBD1 (5 bases). This CDR3 comprises 10 residues. Germline CDR1 MNHNS, CDR2 SASEGT. Trimming left V 6 bases short and J 10 bases short, with 9 bases between. CDR3 nucleotide sequence: TGTGCCAGCAGAGTCGGGGGAGCTTTCTTT. This codes for CASRVGGAFF.

The rearrangement joins TRBV2 to TRBJ2-3, with D possibly TRBD1 on 6 matching bases. The germline V gene has CDR1 SNHLY and CDR2 FYNNEI. The CDR3 is 15 residues long. The V and J ends lost 6 bases and 5 bases respectively, with 18 bases between them. CDR3 sequence (DNA): TGTGCCAGCAGCCTCCGGGACATAAGGGAAGATACGCAGTATTTT. As protein: CASSLRDIREDTQYF.

The V call is TRBV7-9, the J call TRBJ1-1; perhaps TRBD1 as D (6 bases). The CDR3 is made up of 14 amino acids. From germline, CDR1 is SEHNR and CDR2 FQNEAQ (reference sequence). The V gene lost 6 bases and the J gene lost 1 base, with 12 bases spanning the gap. The CDR3 loop reads CASRQPRGNTEAFF. The CDR3 DNA reads as TGTGCCAGCAGGCAACCCAGGGGGAACACTGAAGCTTTCTTT.

The chain has TRBV10-3 and TRBJ2-2, with no clear D. The V end was cut by 4 bases, the J end by 7 bases, with 16 bases between. Germline lookup yields CDR1 ENHRY and CDR2 SYGVKD. There are 15 residues in the CDR3. CDR3 in DNA: TGTGCCATCAGTGTTGACAATTTTTCCGGCGGGGAGCTGTTTTTT. The encoded protein is CAISVDNFSGGELFF.

J is TRBJ2-7 and V is TRBV27, with 11 bases fitting TRBD1. The germline gives CDR1 MNHEY, CDR2 SMNVEV (reference sequence). This CDR3 spans 15 amino acids. V shed 4 bases and J 4 bases; nucleotides not matched to a gene: 6. The CDR3 DNA reads as TGTGCCAGCAGTTCCCGCGGGACAGGGGGGTACGAGCAGTACTTC. Translation gives CASSSRGTGGYEQYF.

The chain carries TRBV7-2 and TRBJ1-5; D not certain. CDR1 is SGHTA, CDR2 FQGNSA, per germline. This CDR3 is 13 amino acids long. Trimming stripped 5 bases from V and 3 bases from J, with 8 bases between. The CDR3 loop is CASSPRNNQPQHF. The CDR3 DNA reads TGTGCCAGCAGCCCGAGGAACAATCAGCCCCAGCATTTT.

V is TRBV11-2 and J is TRBJ2-1; D is perhaps TRBD1 (6 bases). This CDR3 contains 14 residues. V was clipped by 7 bases and J by 2 bases, with 12 bases between them. Germline CDR1 reads SGHAT; CDR2 reads FQNNGV. Here the CDR3 DNA reads TGTGCCAGCATCCCGGACAGTCCCTACAATGAGCAGTTCTTC. Its translation: CASIPDSPYNEQFF.

The V gene is TRBV7-9, the J gene TRBJ1-1; no clear D. Germline loops: CDR1 SEHNR, CDR2 FQNEAQ (reference sequence). The CDR3 is made up of 14 amino acids. Trimming removed 1 base from V and 5 bases from J, with 11 bases in between. CDR3 sequence reads: CASSLEGGWTEAFF. Here the CDR3 DNA reads TGTGCCAGCAGCTTAGAGGGAGGGTGGACTGAAGCTTTCTTT.

The rearrangement joins TRBV5-1 to TRBJ1-6; 8 nucleotides match TRBD1. CDR3 length: 15 residues. CDR1 SGHRS and CDR2 YFSETQ come from the germline V gene. J was trimmed by 7 bases and V by 0 bases; bases with no gene match: 3. The CDR3 here is CASSLGDRSNSPLHF. Written as DNA, the CDR3 is TGCGCCAGCAGCTTGGGGGACAGGTCGAATTCACCCCTCCACTTT.

The chain links TRBV7-9 to TRBJ2-7, with 12 bases fitting TRBD2. From germline, CDR1 is SEHNR and CDR2 FQNEAQ (reference sequence). V lost 1 base to trimming and J lost 5 bases; unmatched junction nucleotides: 12. This CDR3 is 18 amino acids long. The chain's CDR3 is CASSLGGGLAGKGDEQYF. Here the CDR3 DNA reads TGTGCCAGCAGCTTAGGGGGAGGACTAGCGGGAAAGGGAGACGAGCAGTACTTC.

The chain has TRBV30 and TRBJ2-7; D call uncertain. Trimming cost V 5 bases and J 7 bases, with 12 bases left between them. Germline V gene sequence: CDR1 GTSNPN, CDR2 SVGIG (reference sequence). The CDR3 is made up of 11 amino acids. CDR3 amino acids: CAWGWPEEQYF. The CDR3 DNA reads TGTGCCTGGGGATGGCCGGAGGAGCAGTACTTC.

This chain connects TRBV6-1 to TRBJ2-7; D is unresolved. Germline V gene lookup returns CDR1 MNHNS and CDR2 SASEGT. The CDR3 extends over 14 amino acids. Deletions cut 1 base from V and 6 bases from J, with 13 bases between. As DNA, the CDR3 is TGTGCCAGCAGTGAAGACGTGACTGCCGGCGAGCAGTACTTC. This sequence encodes CASSEDVTAGEQYF.